This T cell receptor (beta chain) emerged from a study of blood T cell repertoires in COVID-19. Overall study: The origin of the acute and convalescent COVID-19 samples was the United States, Italy and Spain. From T cells, B-cell-depleted T cells, or PBMCs came the material, which was cDNA or gDNA.

About this clone: The junction does not match germline at one end; this may be a read error.

Authors' data handling: Estimates of nucleated cell counts were drawn from the amplification of reference gene primers. Assay used: immunoSEQ multiplex PCR; TCRdb lists only in-frame clones, some missing. V and J calls and clone size follow that table, whereas D and trimming were derived from the DNA. The sample carries around 72,000 clones, about 82% recorded once. The V gene's germline CDR1 is SSHAT and CDR2 FNYEAQ (reference sequence). The CDR3 has 15 residues. The origin of this receptor is a woman aged 55-75 years with acute or convalescent COVID-19. The chain links TRBV7-7 to TRBJ2-5, with 8 bases that match TRBD2. Sequencing input: peripheral blood. This CDR3 is CASSLDDSGEVTQYF. The CDR3 region has the DNA TGTGCTAGCAGCTTAGACGATAGCGGGGAGGTGACCCAGTACTTC.